This T cell receptor beta chain was profiled in a study of early T cells in non-severe SARS-CoV-2 infection. The TCR library protocol attached unique molecular identifiers to the individual cDNA molecules. TCRdb redid the calling of the 5' RACE reads with MiXCR, one entry per CDR3 protein. In the table there are 55,000 to 75,000 distinct CDR3 sequences, more than 7% of which are singletons. Per the germline V gene, CDR1 is SGHVS and CDR2 is FQNEAQ. After removal of 5 bases from V and 4 bases from J, the junction contained 11 bases not matched to a gene. This CDR3 has 16 amino acids. This clonotype has more than one count but fewer than ten.

This TCR came from an adult who was a healthcare worker with PCR-confirmed SARS-CoV-2 infection or an uninfected control (not recorded which). The genes are TRBV7-8 and TRBJ1-3; 7 bases are a match to TRBD1. The sequencing input was whole blood. The CDR3 loop reads CASSPRRDRVGNTIYF. The CDR3 nucleotides are TGTGCCAGCAGCCCCCGGAGGGACAGAGTGGGAAACACCATATATTTT.